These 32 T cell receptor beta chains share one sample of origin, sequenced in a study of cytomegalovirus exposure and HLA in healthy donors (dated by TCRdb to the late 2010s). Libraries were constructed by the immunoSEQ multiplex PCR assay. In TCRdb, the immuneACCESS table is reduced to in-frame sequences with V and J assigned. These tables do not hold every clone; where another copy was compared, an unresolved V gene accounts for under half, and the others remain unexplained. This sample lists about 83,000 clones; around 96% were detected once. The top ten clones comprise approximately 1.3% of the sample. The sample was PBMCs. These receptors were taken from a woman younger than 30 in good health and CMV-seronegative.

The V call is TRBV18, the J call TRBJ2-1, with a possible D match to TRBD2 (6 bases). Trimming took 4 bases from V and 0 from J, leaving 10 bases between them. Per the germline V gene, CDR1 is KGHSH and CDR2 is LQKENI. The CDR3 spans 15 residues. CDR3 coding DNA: TGTGCCAGCTCACTAGCGGTTACCTCCTACAATGAGCAGTTCTTC. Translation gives CASSLAVTSYNEQFF.

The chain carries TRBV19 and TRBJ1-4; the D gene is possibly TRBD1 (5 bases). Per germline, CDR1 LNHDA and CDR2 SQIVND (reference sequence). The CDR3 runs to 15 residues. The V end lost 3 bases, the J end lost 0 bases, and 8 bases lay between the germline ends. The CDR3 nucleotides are TGTGCCAGTAGTATGATAGGGGCAACTAATGAAAAACTGTTTTTT. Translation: CASSMIGATNEKLFF.

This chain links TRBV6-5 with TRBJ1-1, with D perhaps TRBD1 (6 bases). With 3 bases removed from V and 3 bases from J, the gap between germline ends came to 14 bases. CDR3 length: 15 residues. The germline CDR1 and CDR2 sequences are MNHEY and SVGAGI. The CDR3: CASSYFGGLDTEAFF. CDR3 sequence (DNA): TGTGCCAGCAGTTATTTCGGGGGGCTTGACACTGAAGCTTTCTTT.

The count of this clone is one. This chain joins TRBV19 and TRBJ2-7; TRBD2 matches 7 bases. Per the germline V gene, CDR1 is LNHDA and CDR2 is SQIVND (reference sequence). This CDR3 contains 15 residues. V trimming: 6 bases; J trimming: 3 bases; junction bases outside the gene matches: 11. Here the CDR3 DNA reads TGTGCCAGTAGCATACTAGCGACGGAGATCTACGAGCAGTACTTC. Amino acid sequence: CASSILATEIYEQYF.

The CDR3 nucleotides read TGTGCCAGCAGCTTAGCGGGAGCGGGTTACGAGCAGTACTTC. It is translated as CASSLAGAGYEQYF. This chain links TRBV7-2 with TRBJ2-7; tentative D call: TRBD2 (6 bases). Trimming took 0 bases from V and 4 from J, leaving 10 bases between them. Germline CDR1 reads SGHTA; CDR2 reads FQGNSA. The CDR3 is 14 amino acids.

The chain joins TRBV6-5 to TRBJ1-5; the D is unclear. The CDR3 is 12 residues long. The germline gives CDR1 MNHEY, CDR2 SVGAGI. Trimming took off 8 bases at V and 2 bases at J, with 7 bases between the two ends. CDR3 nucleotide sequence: TGTGCCAGCGGGCTGGGCAATCAGCCCCAGCATTTT. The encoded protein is CASGLGNQPQHF.

For the CDR3, the DNA is TGCGCCAGCAGCCACACCCCGGCGGGACTAGCGGGATCGAACACCGGGGAGCTGTTTTTT. Translated: CASSHTPAGLAGSNTGELFF. The J gene is TRBJ2-2, the V gene TRBV4-1; 13 bases match TRBD2. Looked up from germline, CDR1 is MGHRA and CDR2 is YSYEKL. The CDR3 loop spans 20 amino acids. Trimming at V came to 3 bases and at J to 0 bases, leaving 10 bases not matched to a gene.

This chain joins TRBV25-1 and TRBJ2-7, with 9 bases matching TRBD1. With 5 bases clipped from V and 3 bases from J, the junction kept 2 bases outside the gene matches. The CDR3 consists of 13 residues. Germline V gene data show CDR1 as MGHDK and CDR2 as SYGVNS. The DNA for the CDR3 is TGTGCCAGCAGTACGACAGGGGGCTACGAGCAGTACTTC. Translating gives CASSTTGGYEQYF.

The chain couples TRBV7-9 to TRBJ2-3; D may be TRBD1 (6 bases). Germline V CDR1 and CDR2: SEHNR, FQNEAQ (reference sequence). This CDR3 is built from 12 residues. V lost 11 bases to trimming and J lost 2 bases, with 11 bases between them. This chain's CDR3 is CAEGGHTDTQYF. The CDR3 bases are TGTGCCGAAGGGGGTCACACAGATACGCAGTATTTT.

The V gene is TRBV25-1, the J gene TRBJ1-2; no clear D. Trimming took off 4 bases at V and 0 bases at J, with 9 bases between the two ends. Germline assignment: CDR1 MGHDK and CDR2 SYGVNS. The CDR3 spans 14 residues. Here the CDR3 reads CASSVGVSNYGYTF. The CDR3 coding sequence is TGTGCCAGCAGTGTGGGCGTCTCTAACTATGGCTACACCTTC.

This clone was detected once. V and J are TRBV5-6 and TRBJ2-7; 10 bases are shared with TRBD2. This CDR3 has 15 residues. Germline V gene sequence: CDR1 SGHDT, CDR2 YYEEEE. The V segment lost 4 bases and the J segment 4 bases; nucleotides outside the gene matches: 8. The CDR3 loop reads CASSRPKREGYEQYF. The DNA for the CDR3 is TGTGCCAGCAGCCGACCCAAGCGGGAGGGGTACGAGCAGTACTTC.

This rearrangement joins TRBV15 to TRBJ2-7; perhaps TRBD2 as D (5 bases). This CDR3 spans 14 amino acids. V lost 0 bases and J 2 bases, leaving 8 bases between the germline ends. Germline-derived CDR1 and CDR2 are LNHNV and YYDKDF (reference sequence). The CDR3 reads CATSRESGTYEQYF. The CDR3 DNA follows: TGTGCCACCAGCAGAGAAAGCGGTACCTACGAGCAGTACTTC.

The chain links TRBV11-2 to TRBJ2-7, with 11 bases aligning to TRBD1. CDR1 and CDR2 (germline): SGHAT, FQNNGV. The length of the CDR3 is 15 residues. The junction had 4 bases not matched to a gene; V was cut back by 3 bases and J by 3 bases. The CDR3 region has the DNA TGTGCCAGCAGCTTTTGGGACAGGGGGGTCTACGAGCAGTACTTC. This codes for CASSFWDRGVYEQYF.

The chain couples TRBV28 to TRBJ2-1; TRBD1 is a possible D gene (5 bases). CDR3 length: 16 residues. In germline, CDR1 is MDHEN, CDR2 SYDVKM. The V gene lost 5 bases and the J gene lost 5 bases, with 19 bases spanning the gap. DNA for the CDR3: TGTGCCAGCAGTCTAGATCAGGGTTATGGAAACAATGAGCAGTTCTTC. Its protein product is CASSLDQGYGNNEQFF.

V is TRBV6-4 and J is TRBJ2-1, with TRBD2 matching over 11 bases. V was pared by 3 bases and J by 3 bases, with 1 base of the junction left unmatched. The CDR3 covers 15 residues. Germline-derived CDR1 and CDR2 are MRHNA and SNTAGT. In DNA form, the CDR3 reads TGTGCCAGCAGTGAACTAGCGGGAGACTACAATGAGCAGTTCTTC. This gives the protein CASSELAGDYNEQFF.

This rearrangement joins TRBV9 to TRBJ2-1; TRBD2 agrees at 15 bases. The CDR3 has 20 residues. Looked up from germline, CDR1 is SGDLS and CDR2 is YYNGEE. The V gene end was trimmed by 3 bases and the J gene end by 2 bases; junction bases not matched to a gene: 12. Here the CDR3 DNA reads TGTGCCAGCAGCGCCTCGGGACTAGCGGGAGGCCATGGGGCCTACAATGAGCAGTTCTTC. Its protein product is CASSASGLAGGHGAYNEQFF.

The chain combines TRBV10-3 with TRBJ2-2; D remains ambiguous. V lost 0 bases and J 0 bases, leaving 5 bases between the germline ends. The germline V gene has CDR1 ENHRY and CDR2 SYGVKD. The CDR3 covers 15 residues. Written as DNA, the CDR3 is TGTGCCATCAGTGAGTCGGCCACGAACACCGGGGAGCTGTTTTTT. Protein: CAISESATNTGELFF.

The DNA for the CDR3 is TGCGCCAGCAGCTTGGAGTCTAGCGTCGGTGATGAGCAGTTCTTC. It specifies CASSLESSVGDEQFF. The gene calls are TRBV5-1 and TRBJ2-1; a possible D gene is TRBD2 (6 bases). V was trimmed by 0 bases and J by 8 bases, leaving 15 bases between them. Germline assignment: CDR1 SGHRS and CDR2 YFSETQ. The CDR3 contains 15 residues.

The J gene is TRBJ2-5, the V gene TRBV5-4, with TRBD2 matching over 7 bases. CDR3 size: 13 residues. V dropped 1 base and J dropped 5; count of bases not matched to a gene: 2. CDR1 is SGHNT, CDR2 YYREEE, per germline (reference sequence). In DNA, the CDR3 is TGTGCCAGCAGCTTGCTGGGGGGGGAGACCCAGTACTTC. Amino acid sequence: CASSLLGGETQYF.

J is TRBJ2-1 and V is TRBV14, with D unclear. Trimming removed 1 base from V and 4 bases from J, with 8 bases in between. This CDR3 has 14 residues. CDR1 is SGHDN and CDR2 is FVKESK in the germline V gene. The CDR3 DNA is TGTGCCAGCAGCCAAGTCTCGGGTTACAATGAGCAGTTCTTC. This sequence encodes CASSQVSGYNEQFF.

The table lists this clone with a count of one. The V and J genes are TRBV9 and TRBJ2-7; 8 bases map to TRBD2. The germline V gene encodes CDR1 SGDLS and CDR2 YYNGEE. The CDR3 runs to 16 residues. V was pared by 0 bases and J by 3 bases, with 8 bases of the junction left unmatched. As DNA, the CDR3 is TGTGCCAGCAGCGTAGCTCTAAGCGGGAGACGCTACGAGCAGTACTTC. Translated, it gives CASSVALSGRRYEQYF.

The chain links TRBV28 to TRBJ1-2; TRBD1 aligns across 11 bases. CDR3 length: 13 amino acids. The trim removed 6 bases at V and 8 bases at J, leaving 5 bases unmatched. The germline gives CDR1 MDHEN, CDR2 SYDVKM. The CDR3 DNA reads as TGTGCCAGCAGCCAGGGACAGGGGGGAGGCTACACCTTC. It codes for CASSQGQGGGYTF.

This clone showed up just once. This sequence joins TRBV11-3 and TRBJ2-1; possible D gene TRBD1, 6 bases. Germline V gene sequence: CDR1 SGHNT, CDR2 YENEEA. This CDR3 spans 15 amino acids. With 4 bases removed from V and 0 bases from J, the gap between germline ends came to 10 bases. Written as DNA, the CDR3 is TGTGCCAGCAGCTCCCTGGACAGCTCCTACAATGAGCAGTTCTTC. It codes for CASSSLDSSYNEQFF. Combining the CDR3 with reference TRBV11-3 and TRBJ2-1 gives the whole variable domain EAGVVQSPRYKIIEKKQPVAFWCNPISGHNTLYWYLQNLGQGPELLIRYENEEAVDDSQLPKDRFSAERLKGVDSTLKIQPAELGDSAVYLCASSSLDSSYNEQFFGPGTRLTVL.

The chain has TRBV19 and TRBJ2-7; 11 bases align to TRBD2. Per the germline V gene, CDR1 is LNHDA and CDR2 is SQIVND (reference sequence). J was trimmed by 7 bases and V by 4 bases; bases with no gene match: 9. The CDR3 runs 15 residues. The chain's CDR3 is CASSKGLAASREQYF. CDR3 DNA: TGTGCCAGTAGTAAGGGACTAGCGGCCTCTCGGGAGCAGTACTTC. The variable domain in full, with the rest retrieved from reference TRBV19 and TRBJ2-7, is DGGITQSPKYLFRKEGQNVTLSCEQNLNHDAMYWYRQDPGQGLRLIYYSQIVNDFQKGDIAEGYSVSREKKESFPLTVTSAQKNPTAFYLCASSKGLAASREQYFGPGTRLTVT.

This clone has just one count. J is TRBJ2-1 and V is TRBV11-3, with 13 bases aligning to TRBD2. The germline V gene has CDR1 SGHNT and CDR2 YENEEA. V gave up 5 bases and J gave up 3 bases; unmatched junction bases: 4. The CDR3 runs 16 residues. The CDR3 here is CASSLGTSGNYNEQFF. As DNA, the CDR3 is TGTGCCAGCAGCCTCGGGACTAGCGGGAACTACAATGAGCAGTTCTTC.

The CDR3 spells CASSFMSSYNEQFF. The CDR3 region has the DNA TGTGCCAGCAGCTTCATGAGCTCCTACAATGAGCAGTTCTTC. The V call is TRBV11-2, the J call TRBJ2-1; D gene ambiguous. The CDR3 sequence is 14 residues long. Trimming removed 3 bases at V and 0 bases at J, with 6 bases between. Germline V gives CDR1 SGHAT, CDR2 FQNNGV.

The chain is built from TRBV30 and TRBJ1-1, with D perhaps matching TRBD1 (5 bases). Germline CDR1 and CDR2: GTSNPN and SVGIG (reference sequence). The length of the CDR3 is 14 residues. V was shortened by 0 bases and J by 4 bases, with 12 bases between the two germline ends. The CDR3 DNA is TGTGCCTGGAGTGTAACCGGGGGGAGCACTGAAGCTTTCTTT. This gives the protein CAWSVTGGSTEAFF. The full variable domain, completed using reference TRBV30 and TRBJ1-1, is SQTIHQWPATLVQPVGSPLSLECTVEGTSNPNLYWYRQAAGRGLQLLFYSVGIGQISSEVPQNLSASRPQDRQFILSSKKLLLSDSGFYLCAWSVTGGSTEAFFGQGTRLTVV.

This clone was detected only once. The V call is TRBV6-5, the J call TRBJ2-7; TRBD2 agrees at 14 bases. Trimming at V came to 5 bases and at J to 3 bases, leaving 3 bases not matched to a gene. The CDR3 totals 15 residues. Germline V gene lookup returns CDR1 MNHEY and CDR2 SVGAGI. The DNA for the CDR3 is TGTGCCAGCAGTGTCGGGACTAGCGGGAGCTACGAGCAGTACTTC. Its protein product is CASSVGTSGSYEQYF.

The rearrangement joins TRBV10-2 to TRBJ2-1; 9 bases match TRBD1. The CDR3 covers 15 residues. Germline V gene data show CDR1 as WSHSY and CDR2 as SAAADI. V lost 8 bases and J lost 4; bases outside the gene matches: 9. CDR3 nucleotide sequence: TGCGCCAGCGCTGACGTCGGACAGGGGTACAATGAGCAGTTCTTC. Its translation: CASADVGQGYNEQFF.

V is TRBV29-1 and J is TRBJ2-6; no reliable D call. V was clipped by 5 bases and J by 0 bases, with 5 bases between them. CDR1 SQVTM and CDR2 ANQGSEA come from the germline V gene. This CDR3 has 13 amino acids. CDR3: CSVRPSGANVLTF. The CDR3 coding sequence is TGCAGCGTTCGTCCCTCTGGGGCCAACGTCCTGACTTTC.

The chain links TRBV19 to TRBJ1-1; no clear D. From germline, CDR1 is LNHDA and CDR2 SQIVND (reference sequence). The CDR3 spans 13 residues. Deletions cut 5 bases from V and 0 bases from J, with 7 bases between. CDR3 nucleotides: TGTGCCAGTAGTGCAGGCATGAACACTGAAGCTTTCTTT. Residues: CASSAGMNTEAFF.

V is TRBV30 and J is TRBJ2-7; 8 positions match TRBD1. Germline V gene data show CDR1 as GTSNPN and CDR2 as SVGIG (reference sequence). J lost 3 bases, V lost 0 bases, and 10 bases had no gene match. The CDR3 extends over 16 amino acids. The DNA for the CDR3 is TGTGCCTGGAGTGTACCGAGGACAGGGATGTTCTACGAGCAGTACTTC. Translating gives CAWSVPRTGMFYEQYF.